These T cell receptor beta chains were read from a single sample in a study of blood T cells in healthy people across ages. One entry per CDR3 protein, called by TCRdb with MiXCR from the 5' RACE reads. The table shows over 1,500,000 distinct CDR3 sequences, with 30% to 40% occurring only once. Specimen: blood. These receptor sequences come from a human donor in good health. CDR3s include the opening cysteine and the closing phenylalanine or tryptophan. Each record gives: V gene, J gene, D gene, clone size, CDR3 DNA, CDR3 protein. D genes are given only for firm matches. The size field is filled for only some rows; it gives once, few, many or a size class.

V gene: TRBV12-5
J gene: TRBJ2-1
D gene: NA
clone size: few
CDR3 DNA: TGTGCTAGTGGGCCAGGAGGGTTCACCTACAATGAGCAGTTCTTC
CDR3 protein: CASGPGGFTYNEQFF

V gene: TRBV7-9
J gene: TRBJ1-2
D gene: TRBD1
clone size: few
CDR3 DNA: TGTGCCATAGATGACAGGGAGTCGGTCGATGGCTACACCTTC
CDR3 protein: CAIDDRESVDGYTF

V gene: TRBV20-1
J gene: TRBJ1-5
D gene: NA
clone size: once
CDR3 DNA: TGCAGTGCTAGGCACAGGATACGCTCCAAGGGACTCAATCAGCCCCAGCATTTT
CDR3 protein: CSARHRIRSKGLNQPQHF

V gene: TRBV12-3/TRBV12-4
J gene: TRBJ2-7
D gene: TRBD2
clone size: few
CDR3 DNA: TGTGCCAGCAGCTTACGTAGCGGGGGGGTCGAGCAGTACTTC
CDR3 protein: CASSLRSGGVEQYF

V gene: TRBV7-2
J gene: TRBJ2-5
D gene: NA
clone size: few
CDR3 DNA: TGTGCCAGCAGCTTTTCCGGGACGACCGGGGAGACCCAGTACTTC
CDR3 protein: CASSFSGTTGETQYF

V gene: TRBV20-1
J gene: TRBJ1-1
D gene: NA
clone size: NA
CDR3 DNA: TGCAGTGCTAGAGATCCCAGAAAGGCTTTCTTT
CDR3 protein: CSARDPRKAFF

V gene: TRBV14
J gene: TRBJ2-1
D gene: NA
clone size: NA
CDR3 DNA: TGTGCCAGCAGCCATAAGCAAGGACTCAATGAGCAGTTCTTC
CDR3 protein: CASSHKQGLNEQFF

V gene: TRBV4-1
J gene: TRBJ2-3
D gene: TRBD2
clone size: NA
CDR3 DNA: TGCGCCAGCAGCCAAGCCCCACTAGCGGGGGCCCCCAGGGATACGCAGTATTTT
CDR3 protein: CASSQAPLAGAPRDTQYF

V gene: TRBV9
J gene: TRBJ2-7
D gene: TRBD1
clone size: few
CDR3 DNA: TGTGCCAGCAGCGCCGGACAGGGGCTCCACGAGCAGTACTTC
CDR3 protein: CASSAGQGLHEQYF

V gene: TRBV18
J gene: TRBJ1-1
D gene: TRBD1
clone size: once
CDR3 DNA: TGTGCCACAACTGAACAGGGGGCCAACACTGAAGCTTTCTTT
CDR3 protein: CATTEQGANTEAFF

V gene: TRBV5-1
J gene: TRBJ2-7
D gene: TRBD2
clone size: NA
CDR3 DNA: TGCGCCAGCAGCTTGGCATCTAGCGGGGGCATCTCCTACGAGCAGTACTTC
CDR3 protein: CASSLASSGGISYEQYF

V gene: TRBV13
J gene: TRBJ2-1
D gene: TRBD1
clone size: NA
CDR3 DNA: TGTGCCAGCAGGATGGGACAGATACACAATGAGCAGTTCTTC
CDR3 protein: CASRMGQIHNEQFF

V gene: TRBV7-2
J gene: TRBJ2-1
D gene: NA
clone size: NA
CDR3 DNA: TGTGCCAGCACCCAGGTGTACAATGAGCAGTTCTTC
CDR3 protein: CASTQVYNEQFF

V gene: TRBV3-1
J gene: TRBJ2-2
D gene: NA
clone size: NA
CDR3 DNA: TGTGCCAGCAGCCCGGTTTCGGGACACAACACCGGGGAGCTGTTTTTT
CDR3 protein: CASSPVSGHNTGELFF

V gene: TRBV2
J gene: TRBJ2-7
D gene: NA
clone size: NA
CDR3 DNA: TGTGCCAGCAAAGATGCGGAACCCTGCGAGCAGTACTTC
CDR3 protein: CASKDAEPCEQYF

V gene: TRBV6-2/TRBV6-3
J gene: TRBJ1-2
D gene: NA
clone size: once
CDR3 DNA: TGTGCCAGCTGTTCGGGACTCGTCAGCTACACCTTC
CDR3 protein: CASCSGLVSYTF

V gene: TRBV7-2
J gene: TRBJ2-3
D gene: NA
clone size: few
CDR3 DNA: TGTGCCAGCATCTCGAACACAGATACGCAGTATTTT
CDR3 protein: CASISNTDTQYF

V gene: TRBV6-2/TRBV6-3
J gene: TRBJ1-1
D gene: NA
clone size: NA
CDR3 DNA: TGTGCCAGCAGTCCCCAGAGAGGGGGAAACACTGAAGCTTTCTTT
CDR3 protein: CASSPQRGGNTEAFF

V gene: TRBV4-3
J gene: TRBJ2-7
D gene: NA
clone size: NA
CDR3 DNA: TGCGCCAGCAGCCAACATCGAACAGGTGGGGTGGAGCAGTACTTC
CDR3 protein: CASSQHRTGGVEQYF

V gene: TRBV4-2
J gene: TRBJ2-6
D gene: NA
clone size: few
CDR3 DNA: TGTGCCAGCAGCCAAGATCCACTGCCCCAAAAGGGGTCGAGTACTGGGGCCAACGTCCTGACTTTC
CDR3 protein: CASSQDPLPQKGSSTGANVLTF

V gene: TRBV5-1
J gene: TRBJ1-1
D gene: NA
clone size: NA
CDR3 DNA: TGCGCCAACAGAATATCCGACCGAACAACTGAAGCTTTCTTT
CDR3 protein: CANRISDRTTEAFF

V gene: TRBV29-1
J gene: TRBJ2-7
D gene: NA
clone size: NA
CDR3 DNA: TGCAGCGTTCTCGGGACGGAACTATCCTACGAGCAGTACTTC
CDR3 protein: CSVLGTELSYEQYF

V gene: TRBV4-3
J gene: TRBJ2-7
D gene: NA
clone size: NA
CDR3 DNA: TGCGCCAGCAGCCCTATAACCGGCGGCTACGAGCAGTACTTC
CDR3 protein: CASSPITGGYEQYF

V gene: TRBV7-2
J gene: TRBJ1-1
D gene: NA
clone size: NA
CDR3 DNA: TGTGCCAGCAGCTTAGGACCGACAGGCTATGAAGCTTTCTTT
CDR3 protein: CASSLGPTGYEAFF

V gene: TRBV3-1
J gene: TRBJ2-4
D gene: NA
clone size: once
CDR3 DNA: TGTGCCAGCAGCCAAGTTCCCTCCAAAAACATTCAGTACTTC
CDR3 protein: CASSQVPSKNIQYF

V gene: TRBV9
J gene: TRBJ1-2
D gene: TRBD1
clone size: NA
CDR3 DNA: TGTGCCAGCAGCCCCAGGACAGGGATGAACTATGGCTACACCTTC
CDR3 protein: CASSPRTGMNYGYTF

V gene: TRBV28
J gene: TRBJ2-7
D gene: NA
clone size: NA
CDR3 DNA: TGTGCCAGCAGTTTAATATACGCGGAGCACTCCTACGAGCAGTACTTC
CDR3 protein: CASSLIYAEHSYEQYF

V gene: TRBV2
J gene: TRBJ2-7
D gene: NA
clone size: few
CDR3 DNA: TGTGCCAGCAATAGGGGGACTACTGGCGAGCAGTACTTC
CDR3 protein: CASNRGTTGEQYF

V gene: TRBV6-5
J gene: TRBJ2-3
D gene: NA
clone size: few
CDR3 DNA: TGTGCCAGCAGTTACGGATCCGGGGAGAGCACAGATACGCAGTATTTT
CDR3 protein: CASSYGSGESTDTQYF

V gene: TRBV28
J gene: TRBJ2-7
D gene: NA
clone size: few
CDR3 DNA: TGTGCCAGCAGTTCCAGCGCAGTGAGGGTCCCCTACGAGCAGTACTTC
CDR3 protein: CASSSSAVRVPYEQYF

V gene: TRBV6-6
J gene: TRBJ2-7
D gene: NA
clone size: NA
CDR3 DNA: TGTGCCAGCAGTTACAGATCCCAGGGAATCTCCTACGAGCAGTACTTC
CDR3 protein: CASSYRSQGISYEQYF

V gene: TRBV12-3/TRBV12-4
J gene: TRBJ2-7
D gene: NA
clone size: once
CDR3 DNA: TGTGCCAGCAGAGCTGGGACCCTCGGCTCCTACGAGCAGTACTTC
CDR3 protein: CASRAGTLGSYEQYF

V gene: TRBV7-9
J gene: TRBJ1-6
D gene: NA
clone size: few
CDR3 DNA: TGTGCCAGCAGCTTGTTGGTGGGCAACTATAATTCACCCCTCCACTTT
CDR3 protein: CASSLLVGNYNSPLHF

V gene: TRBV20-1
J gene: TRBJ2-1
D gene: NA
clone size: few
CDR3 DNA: TGCAGTGCTAGTAAGGGCCGTGATGAGCAGTTCTTC
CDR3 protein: CSASKGRDEQFF

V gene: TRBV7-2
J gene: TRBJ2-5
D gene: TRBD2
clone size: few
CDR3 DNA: TGTGCCAGCAGTCCTCTAGCGGGGGTGGAGACCCAGTACTTC
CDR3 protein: CASSPLAGVETQYF

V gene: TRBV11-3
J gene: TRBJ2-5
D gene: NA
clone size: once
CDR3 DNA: TGTGCCAGCAACTGGGGTGGACGGATTCAAGAGACCCAGTACTTC
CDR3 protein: CASNWGGRIQETQYF

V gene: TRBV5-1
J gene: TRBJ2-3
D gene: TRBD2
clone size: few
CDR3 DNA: TGCGCCAGCAGCACCTTAGCGGGGGGTACCACAGATACGCAGTATTTT
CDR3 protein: CASSTLAGGTTDTQYF

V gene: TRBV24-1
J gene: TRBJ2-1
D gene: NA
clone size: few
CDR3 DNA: TGTGCCACCAGTGATCCGGGTGTTGGTGAGCAGTTCTTC
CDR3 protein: CATSDPGVGEQFF

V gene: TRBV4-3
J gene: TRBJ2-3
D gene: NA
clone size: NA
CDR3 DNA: TGCGCCAGCAGCCCCTACTATGAAGTACATACAGATACGCAGTATTTT
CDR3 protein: CASSPYYEVHTDTQYF

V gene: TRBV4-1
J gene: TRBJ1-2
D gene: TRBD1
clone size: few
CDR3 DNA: TGCGCCAGCAGCCAGCCAACAGGGGTAAACTATGGCTACACCTTC
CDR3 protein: CASSQPTGVNYGYTF

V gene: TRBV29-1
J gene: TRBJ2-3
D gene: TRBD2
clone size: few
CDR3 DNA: TGCAGCGGCGCAGCGGGGGGGCAAAGCGGTACGCAGTATTTT
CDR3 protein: CSGAAGGQSGTQYF

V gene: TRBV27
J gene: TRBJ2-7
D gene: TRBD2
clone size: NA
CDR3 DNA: TGTGCCACGGGGGGGCATAGCTCCTACGAGCACTACTTC
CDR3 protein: CATGGHSSYEHYF

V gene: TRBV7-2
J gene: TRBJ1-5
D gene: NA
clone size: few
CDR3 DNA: TGTGCCAGCAGCCCTCGCGGGGGGAAGCCCCAGCATTTT
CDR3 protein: CASSPRGGKPQHF

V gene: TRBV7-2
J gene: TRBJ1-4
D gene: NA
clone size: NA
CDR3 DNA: TGTGCCAACAGCGCAGCTAGGGCCGGGGAACTGTTTTTT
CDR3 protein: CANSAARAGELFF

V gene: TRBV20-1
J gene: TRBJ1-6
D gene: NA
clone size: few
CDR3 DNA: TGCAGTGCCCGAGGGTCGGCAGGGTGGGATTCACCCCTCCACTTT
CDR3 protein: CSARGSAGWDSPLHF

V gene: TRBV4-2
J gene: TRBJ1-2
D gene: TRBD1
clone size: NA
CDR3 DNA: TGTGCCAGCAGCCCCGGGACAGGGCCTTCTGGCTACACCTTC
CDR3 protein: CASSPGTGPSGYTF

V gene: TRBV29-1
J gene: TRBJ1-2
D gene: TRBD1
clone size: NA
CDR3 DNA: TGCAGCGTGGCCGGGACAGGGGGGGAAGCTTTCGGCTACACCTTC
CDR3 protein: CSVAGTGGEAFGYTF

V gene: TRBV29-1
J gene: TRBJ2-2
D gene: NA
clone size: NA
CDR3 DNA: TGCAGTGGGAGACATAGGGGAATTAGTGCCGGGGAGCTGTTTTTT
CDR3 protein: CSGRHRGISAGELFF

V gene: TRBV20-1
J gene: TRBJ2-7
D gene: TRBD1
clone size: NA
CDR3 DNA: TGCAGTGCTAGGGACAGGGGATCCTTCTTCTACGAGCAGTACTTC
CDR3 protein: CSARDRGSFFYEQYF

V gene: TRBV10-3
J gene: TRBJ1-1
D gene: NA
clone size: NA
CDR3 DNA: TGTGCCATCAGTGACCCCCCAGGGAGTAGTGATGAAGCTTTCTTT
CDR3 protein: CAISDPPGSSDEAFF

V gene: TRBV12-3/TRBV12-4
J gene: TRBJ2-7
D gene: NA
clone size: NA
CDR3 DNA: TGTGCCAGCAGTTACGCAGGGGGGAGGGCCTACGAGCAGTACTTC
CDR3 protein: CASSYAGGRAYEQYF

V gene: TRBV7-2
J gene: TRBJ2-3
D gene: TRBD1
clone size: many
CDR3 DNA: TGTGCCAGCAGCTTAGGACAGGGGGTTACAGATACGCAGTATTTT
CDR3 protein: CASSLGQGVTDTQYF

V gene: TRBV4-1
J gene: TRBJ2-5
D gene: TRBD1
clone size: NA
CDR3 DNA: TGCGCCAGCAGCCATCGTCCCGCCGGACAGGGACAGACCCAGTACTTC
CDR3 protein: CASSHRPAGQGQTQYF

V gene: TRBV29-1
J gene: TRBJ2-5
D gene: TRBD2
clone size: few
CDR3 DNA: TGCAGCGTATCCGGGACTAGCGGGGGGCAAGAGACCCAGTACTTC
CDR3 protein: CSVSGTSGGQETQYF

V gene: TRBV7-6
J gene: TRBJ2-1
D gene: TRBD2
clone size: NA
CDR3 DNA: TGTGCCAGCAGCGCCTACTTAGCGGGGGCCGATTACAATGAGCAGTTCTTC
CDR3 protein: CASSAYLAGADYNEQFF

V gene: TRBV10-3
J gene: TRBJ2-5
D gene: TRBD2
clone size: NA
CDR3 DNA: TGTGCCATCAGTGGTAGCGGGAGGGCGGAGACCCAGTACTTC
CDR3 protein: CAISGSGRAETQYF

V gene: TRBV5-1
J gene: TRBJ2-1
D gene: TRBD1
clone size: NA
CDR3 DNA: TGCGCCAGCAGCAGCACAGGGGGTGGCTATGAGCAGTTCTTC
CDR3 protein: CASSSTGGGYEQFF

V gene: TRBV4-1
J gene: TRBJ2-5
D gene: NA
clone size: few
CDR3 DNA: TGCGCCAGCAGCCATGTGGCAGGGAGGCAAGAGACCCAGTACTTC
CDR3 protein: CASSHVAGRQETQYF

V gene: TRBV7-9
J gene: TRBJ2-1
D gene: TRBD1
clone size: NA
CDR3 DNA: TGTGCCAGCAGCCCCGCACGGGGACAGGGGGTAGATGAGCAGTTCTTC
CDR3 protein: CASSPARGQGVDEQFF

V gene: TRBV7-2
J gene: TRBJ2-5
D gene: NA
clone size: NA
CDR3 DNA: TGTGCCAGCAGCCCCCAAGTATCTGGTCAGACCCAGTACTTC
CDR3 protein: CASSPQVSGQTQYF